The 10 T cell receptor beta chains below come from one sample, sequenced in a study of early T cells in non-severe SARS-CoV-2 infection. TCRdb re-derived calls from the 5' RACE reads in MiXCR, one entry per CDR3 protein. This table has fewer than 100,000 distinct CDR3 sequences, less than 20% appearing once. Material: whole blood. Receptors originate from an adult who was a healthcare worker with PCR-confirmed SARS-CoV-2 infection or an uninfected control (not recorded which).

The gene calls are TRBV10-1 and TRBJ1-1; 10 bases are a match to TRBD1. The CDR3 runs to 16 residues. V shed 6 bases and J 5 bases; nucleotides not matched to a gene: 12. Germline CDR1 reads WNHNN; CDR2 reads SYGVQD (reference sequence). The CDR3 DNA sequence: TGCGCCAGCAGCGGCCTTACGGGACAGGGGATGACTGAAGCTTTCTTT. This sequence encodes CASSGLTGQGMTEAFF.

The table lists this clonotype with a few counts. The gene calls are TRBV5-1 and TRBJ2-7, with a tentative D call TRBD1 (6 bases). Germline lookup yields CDR1 SGHRS and CDR2 YFSETQ. There are 14 residues in the CDR3. Trimming cost V 4 bases and J 9 bases, with 20 bases left between them. CDR3: CASSATGTHLGQYF. As DNA, the CDR3 is TGCGCCAGCAGCGCGACCGGGACACACCTGGGGCAGTACTTC.

This clonotype was picked up many times. This chain links TRBV12-5 with TRBJ1-5, with D tentatively TRBD1 (6 bases). The CDR3 is 15 residues long. CDR1 is LGHNT and CDR2 is FRNRAP in the germline V gene. Trimming stripped 1 base from V and 7 bases from J, with 14 bases between. CDR3: CASGLDHTGHQPQHF. CDR3 coding DNA: TGTGCTAGTGGTTTGGATCACACAGGGCACCAGCCCCAGCATTTT.

This clonotype has just a few counts. The rearrangement links TRBV6-5 to TRBJ2-7; 11 bases agree with TRBD1. This CDR3 is 14 amino acids long. V dropped 4 bases and J dropped 2; count of bases not matched to a gene: 1. Germline assignment: CDR1 MNHEY and CDR2 SVGAGI. CDR3 in DNA: TGTGCCAGCAGTTCGGGACAGGGGGCCTACGAGCAGTACTTC. This encodes CASSSGQGAYEQYF.

This clonotype has more than one count but fewer than ten. This chain joins TRBV7-2 and TRBJ2-7; D not certain. Germline V CDR1 and CDR2: SGHTA, FQGNSA. CDR3 size: 12 residues. V was pared by 1 base and J by 7 bases, with 8 bases between. Here the CDR3 DNA reads TGTGCCAGCAGCTTAGGTTTGGTTGAGCAGTACTTC. Encoded protein: CASSLGLVEQYF. The variable domain in full, completed from reference TRBV7-2 and TRBJ2-7, reads GAGVSQSPSNKVTEKGKDVELRCDPISGHTALYWYRQSLGQGLEFLIYFQGNSAPDKSGLPSDRFSAERTGGSVSTLTIQRTQQEDSAVYLCASSLGLVEQYFGPGTRLTVT.

This chain uses TRBV29-1 with TRBJ1-2; D is possibly TRBD1 (6 bases). Looked up from germline, CDR1 is SQVTM and CDR2 is ANQGSEA. CDR3 length: 14 residues. V was clipped by 7 bases and J by 0 bases, with 15 bases between them. The CDR3 loop reads CSAPGGDANYGYTF. The CDR3 DNA is TGCAGCGCCCCCGGGGGCGATGCTAACTATGGCTACACCTTC.

The gene calls are TRBV6-2 or TRBV6-3 and TRBJ2-2; tentative D call: TRBD2 (5 bases). The V end was cut by 4 bases, the J end by 1 base, with 10 bases between. Germline CDR1 and CDR2: MNHEY and SVGEGT. CDR3 size: 15 residues. The CDR3 bases are TGTGCCAGCAGTTTGCTCGCGGGGAACACCGGGGAGCTGTTTTTT. Its protein product is CASSLLAGNTGELFF.

The sample holds a few counts of this clonotype. The rearrangement links TRBV11-2 to TRBJ2-5, with D maybe TRBD1 (5 bases). V was cut by 4 bases and J by 4 bases, with 10 bases left in between. The germline gives CDR1 SGHAT, CDR2 FQNNGV. This CDR3 spans 13 amino acids. Written as DNA, the CDR3 is TGTGCCAGCAGCTCAGGGTGGGCAGAGACCCAGTACTTC. Amino acid sequence: CASSSGWAETQYF.

This clonotype was picked up a small number of times. The V call is TRBV7-3, the J call TRBJ1-1; TRBD1 matches 9 bases. V shed 5 bases, J shed 9 bases, and the junction held 10 bases outside the gene matches. The CDR3 sequence is 14 residues long. The germline V gene has CDR1 SGHTA and CDR2 FQGTGA. The CDR3 region has the DNA TGTGCCAGCAGCCACGGGACAGGGCGGGCCCAAGCTTTCTTT. It is translated as CASSHGTGRAQAFF. Full variable domain (rest looked up from reference TRBV7-3 and TRBJ1-1): GAGVSQTPSNKVTEKGKYVELRCDPISGHTALYWYRQSLGQGPEFLIYFQGTGAADDSGLPNDRFFAVRPEGSVSTLKIQRTERGDSAVYLCASSHGTGRAQAFFGQGTRLTVV.

The chain couples TRBV5-1 to TRBJ1-2; 7 positions agree with TRBD1. Germline V lookup: CDR1 SGHRS, CDR2 YFSETQ. The CDR3 runs 14 residues. The V and J ends lost 4 bases and 4 bases, in that order; junction bases with no gene match: 7. The chain's CDR3 is CASSLGQASYGYTF. CDR3 nucleotide sequence: TGCGCCAGCAGCCTCGGACAGGCTTCCTATGGCTACACCTTC.